Given below is one T cell receptor (beta chain) in context. Its antigen is as yet unknown. These data belong to a study of cytomegalovirus exposure and HLA in healthy donors. General study points: In a later analysis, a missense DCLRE1C variant was linked to TCR beta V- and J-gene trimming. Rarity marked most TCR sequences, yet some public TCRs occurred in many donors.

The PCR used 60 Vbeta and 13 Jbeta primers. The repertoire was sequenced with immunoSEQ multiplex PCR; TCRdb's copy has only in-frame clones and lacks some. The repertoire consists of about 130,000 clones, with 70% to 90% occurring once and the leading ten covering 5.5% to 7%. Sequenced material: PBMCs. This receptor was identified in a woman aged 40 to 55 in good health and CMV-seropositive.

CDR3 coding DNA: TGTGCCAGTAAACAGGGGGGAAATTCACCCCTCCACTTT. Protein: CASKQGGNSPLHF. This sequence joins TRBV19 and TRBJ1-6, with TRBD1 matching 8 bases. V shed 7 bases and J 7 bases; nucleotides not matched to a gene: 3. Germline V CDR1 and CDR2: LNHDA, SQIVND (reference sequence). The CDR3 totals 13 residues.